The 10 T cell receptor beta chains presented below share a single source sample, sequenced in a study of blood T cell repertoires in COVID-19. Produced via immunoSEQ multiplex PCR; TCRdb's table is partial and in-frame only. The data hold some 160,000 clones, with more than 75% observed a single time. Material for sequencing was PBMCs or T cells enriched from blood (not recorded which). Receptors were obtained from a woman between 45 and 65 years old who had recovered from COVID-19.

The chain combines TRBV10-1 with TRBJ2-1, with D maybe TRBD1 (6 bases). With 2 bases removed from V and 4 bases from J, the gap between germline ends came to 18 bases. This CDR3 is built from 17 residues. Germline V gene sequence: CDR1 WNHNN, CDR2 SYGVQD (reference sequence). The DNA of the CDR3 is TGCGCCAGCAGTGAGGATGGGGGCAGAAAGCTTTACAATGAGCAGTTCTTC. It specifies CASSEDGGRKLYNEQFF.

The chain links TRBV6-5 to TRBJ2-1; D is undetermined. The CDR3 runs to 12 residues. From germline, CDR1 is MNHEY and CDR2 SVGAGI. V lost 0 bases to trimming and J lost 10 bases, with 7 bases between them. The CDR3 DNA follows: TGTGCCAGCAGTTACTCGTCCGTGGAGCAGTTCTTC. Translation: CASSYSSVEQFF.

V gene TRBV11-3 combines with J gene TRBJ2-1, with 8 bases matching TRBD1. Losses at the gene ends were 5 bases for V and 2 bases for J; bases not matched to a gene: 5. CDR1 and CDR2 (germline): SGHNT, YENEEA. This CDR3 contains 15 residues. In DNA, the CDR3 is TGTGCCAGCAGCCTCGGGACAGGCGCCTACAATGAGCAGTTCTTC. Protein product: CASSLGTGAYNEQFF. Drawing the rest from reference TRBV11-3 and TRBJ2-1, the complete variable domain is EAGVVQSPRYKIIEKKQPVAFWCNPISGHNTLYWYLQNLGQGPELLIRYENEEAVDDSQLPKDRFSAERLKGVDSTLKIQPAELGDSAVYLCASSLGTGAYNEQFFGPGTRLTVL.

The chain couples TRBV18 to TRBJ1-1, with D perhaps matching TRBD1 (6 bases). The V end lost 0 bases, the J end lost 0 bases, and 8 bases lay between the germline ends. The CDR3 has 15 residues. Germline CDR1 KGHSH, CDR2 LQKENI. CDR3 sequence reads: CASSPPRGMNTEAFF. For the CDR3, the DNA is TGTGCCAGCTCACCACCTAGGGGGATGAACACTGAAGCTTTCTTT. The full variable domain, its missing parts supplied by reference TRBV18 and TRBJ1-1, is NAGVMQNPRHLVRRRGQEARLRCSPMKGHSHVYWYRQLPEEGLKFMVYLQKENIIDESGMPKERFSAEFPKEGPSILRIQQVVRGDSAAYFCASSPPRGMNTEAFFGQGTRLTVV.

V usage is TRBV11-3 and J usage is TRBJ2-1; TRBD2 aligns across 7 bases. CDR3 length equals 13 residues. After removal of 5 bases from V and 6 bases from J, the junction contained 4 bases not matched to a gene. Per germline, CDR1 SGHNT and CDR2 YENEEA. The CDR3 loop reads CASSPGGSNEQFF. CDR3 sequence (DNA): TGTGCCAGCAGCCCCGGGGGGTCCAATGAGCAGTTCTTC.

The rearrangement joins TRBV7-9 to TRBJ1-2, with 8 positions matching TRBD1. CDR3 length: 16 amino acids. Trimming cost V 0 bases and J 6 bases; bases outside gene matches: 9. The V gene's germline CDR1 is SEHNR and CDR2 FQNEAQ (reference sequence). Here the CDR3 DNA reads TGTGCCAGCAGCTTAGCGGACAGGGTCGATATGGATGGCTACACCTTC. Translation: CASSLADRVDMDGYTF. The variable domain in full, completed from reference TRBV7-9 and TRBJ1-2, reads DTGVSQNPRHKITKRGQNVTFRCDPISEHNRLYWYRQTLGQGPEFLTYFQNEAQLEKSRLLSDRFSAERPKGSFSTLEIQRTEQGDSAMYLCASSLADRVDMDGYTFGSGTRLTVV.

V is TRBV27 and J is TRBJ1-5; tentatively, D is TRBD1 (5 bases). This CDR3 has 13 residues. V was clipped by 8 bases and J by 1 base, with 9 bases between them. The germline V gene encodes CDR1 MNHEY and CDR2 SMNVEV (reference sequence). CDR3 amino acids: CASGRGSNQPQHF. The CDR3 coding sequence is TGTGCCAGCGGGCGGGGGAGCAATCAGCCCCAGCATTTT.

As for this clone: This sample also contains other DNA sequences that code for the same CDR3. The chain joins TRBV18 to TRBJ2-1; 12 nucleotides agree with TRBD1. The V gene end was trimmed by 6 bases and the J gene end by 8 bases; junction bases not matched to a gene: 17. The germline CDR1 and CDR2 sequences are KGHSH and LQKENI. The CDR3 has 18 residues. This CDR3 reads CASSLALPGTGGVDEQFF. CDR3 bases: TGTGCCAGCTCCTTAGCCCTACCCGGGACAGGGGGCGTAGATGAGCAGTTCTTC.

CDR3 DNA: TGTGCCAGCAGCCCCTGGGGAGCCGGGGAGCTGTTTTTT. Translation: CASSPWGAGELFF. The chain has TRBV6-2 or TRBV6-3 and TRBJ2-2; a weak D match, TRBD2 (5 bases). The germline V gene has CDR1 MNHEY and CDR2 SVGEGT. The CDR3 loop spans 13 amino acids. V was trimmed by 6 bases and J by 6 bases, leaving 11 bases between them.

The rearrangement joins TRBV19 to TRBJ2-7; D is undetermined. Trimming took off 6 bases at V and 5 bases at J, with 17 bases between the two ends. Germline V gene sequence: CDR1 LNHDA, CDR2 SQIVND (reference sequence). CDR3 length: 14 amino acids. DNA for the CDR3: TGTGCCAGTAGAACGGCGGTTTCCGCAGACGAGCAGTACTTC. It specifies CASRTAVSADEQYF.